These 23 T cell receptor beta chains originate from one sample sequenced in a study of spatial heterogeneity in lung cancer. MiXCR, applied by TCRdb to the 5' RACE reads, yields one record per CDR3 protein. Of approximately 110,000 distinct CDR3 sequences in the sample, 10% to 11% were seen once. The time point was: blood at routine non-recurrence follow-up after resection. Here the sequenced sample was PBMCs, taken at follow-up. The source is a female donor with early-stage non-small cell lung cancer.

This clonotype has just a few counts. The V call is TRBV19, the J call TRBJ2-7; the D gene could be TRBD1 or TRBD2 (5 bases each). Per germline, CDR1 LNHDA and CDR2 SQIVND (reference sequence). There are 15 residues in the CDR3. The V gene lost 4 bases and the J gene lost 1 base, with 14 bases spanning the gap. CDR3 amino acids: CASSTGTFASYEQYF. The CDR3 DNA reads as TGTGCCAGTAGTACCGGGACGTTCGCATCCTACGAGCAGTACTTC. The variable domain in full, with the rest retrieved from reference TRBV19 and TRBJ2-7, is DGGITQSPKYLFRKEGQNVTLSCEQNLNHDAMYWYRQDPGQGLRLIYYSQIVNDFQKGDIAEGYSVSREKKESFPLTVTSAQKNPTAFYLCASSTGTFASYEQYFGPGTRLTVT.

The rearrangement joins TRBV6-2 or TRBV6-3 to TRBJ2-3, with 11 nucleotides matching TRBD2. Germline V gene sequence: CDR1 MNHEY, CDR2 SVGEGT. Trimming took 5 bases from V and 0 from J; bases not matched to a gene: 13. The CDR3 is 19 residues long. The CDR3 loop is CASSQVLGLAGASTDTQYF. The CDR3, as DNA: TGTGCCAGCAGTCAAGTACTAGGACTAGCGGGTGCAAGCACAGATACGCAGTATTTT.

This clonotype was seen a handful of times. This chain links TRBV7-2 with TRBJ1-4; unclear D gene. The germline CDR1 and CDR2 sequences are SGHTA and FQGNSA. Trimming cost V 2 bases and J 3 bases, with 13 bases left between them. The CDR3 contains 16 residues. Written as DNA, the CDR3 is TGTGCCAGCAGCTTAACGTTCCGGGGATCTAATGAAAAACTGTTTTTT. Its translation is CASSLTFRGSNEKLFF. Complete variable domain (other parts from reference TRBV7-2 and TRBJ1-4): GAGVSQSPSNKVTEKGKDVELRCDPISGHTALYWYRQSLGQGLEFLIYFQGNSAPDKSGLPSDRFSAERTGGSVSTLTIQRTQQEDSAVYLCASSLTFRGSNEKLFFGSGTQLSVL.

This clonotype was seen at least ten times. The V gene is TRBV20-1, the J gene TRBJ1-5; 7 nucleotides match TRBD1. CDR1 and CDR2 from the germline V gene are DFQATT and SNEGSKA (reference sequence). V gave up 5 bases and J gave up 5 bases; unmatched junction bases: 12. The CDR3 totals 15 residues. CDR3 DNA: TGCAGTGCTCACCGGGATGCAGGGGGGTATCAGCCCCAGCATTTT. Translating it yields CSAHRDAGGYQPQHF.

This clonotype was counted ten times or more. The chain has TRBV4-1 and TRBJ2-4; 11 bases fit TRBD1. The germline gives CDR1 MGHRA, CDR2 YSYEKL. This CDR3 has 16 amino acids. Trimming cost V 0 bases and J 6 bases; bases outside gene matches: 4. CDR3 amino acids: CASSQDRTGGRNIQYF. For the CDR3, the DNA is TGCGCCAGCAGCCAAGACCGGACAGGGGGCAGAAACATTCAGTACTTC.

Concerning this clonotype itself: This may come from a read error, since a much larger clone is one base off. In DNA form, the CDR3 reads TGCAGCGTCCGGACTAACGGGAGGTACAATGAGCAGTTCTTC. Translating gives CSVRTNGRYNEQFF. The V gene is TRBV29-1, the J gene TRBJ2-1, with TRBD2 identical over 7 bases. Germline CDR1 is SQVTM and CDR2 is ANQGSEA. J gave up 4 bases and V 6 bases, and 9 bases lay outside the gene matches. The CDR3 covers 14 residues.

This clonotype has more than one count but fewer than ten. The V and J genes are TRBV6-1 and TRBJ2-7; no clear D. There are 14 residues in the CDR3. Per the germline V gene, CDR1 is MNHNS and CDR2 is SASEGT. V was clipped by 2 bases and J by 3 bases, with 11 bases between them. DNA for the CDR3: TGTGCCAGCAGTGAAATGGTACGGAGCTACGAGCAGTACGTC. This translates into CASSEMVRSYEQYV.

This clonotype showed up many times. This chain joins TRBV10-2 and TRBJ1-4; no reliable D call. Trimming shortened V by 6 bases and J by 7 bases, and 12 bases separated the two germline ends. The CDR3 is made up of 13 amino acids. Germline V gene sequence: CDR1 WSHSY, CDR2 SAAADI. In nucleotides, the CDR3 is TGCGCCAGCAGCTTGAGGGAGCGTGAAAAACTGTTTTTT. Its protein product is CASSLREREKLFF.

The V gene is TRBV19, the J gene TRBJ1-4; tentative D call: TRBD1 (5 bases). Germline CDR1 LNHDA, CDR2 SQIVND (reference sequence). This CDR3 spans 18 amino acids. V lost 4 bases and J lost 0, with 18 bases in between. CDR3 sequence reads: CASSTQRGGIATNEKLFF. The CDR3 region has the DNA TGTGCCAGTAGTACCCAGAGGGGCGGAATTGCAACTAATGAAAAACTGTTTTTT.

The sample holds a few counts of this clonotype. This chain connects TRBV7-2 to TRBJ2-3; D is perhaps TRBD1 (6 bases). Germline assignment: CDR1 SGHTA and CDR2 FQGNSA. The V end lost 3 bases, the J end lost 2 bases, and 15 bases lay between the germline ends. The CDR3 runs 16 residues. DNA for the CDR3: TGTGCCAGCAGCTTCGCATTCGCAGGGGACACAGATACGCAGTATTTT. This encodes CASSFAFAGDTDTQYF.

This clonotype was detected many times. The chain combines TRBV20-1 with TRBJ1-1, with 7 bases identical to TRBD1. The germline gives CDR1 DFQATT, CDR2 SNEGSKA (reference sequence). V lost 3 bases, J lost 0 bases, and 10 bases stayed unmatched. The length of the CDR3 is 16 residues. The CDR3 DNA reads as TGCAGTGCTAGGGGACAGTTACTGACTATGAACACTGAAGCTTTCTTT. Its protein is CSARGQLLTMNTEAFF.

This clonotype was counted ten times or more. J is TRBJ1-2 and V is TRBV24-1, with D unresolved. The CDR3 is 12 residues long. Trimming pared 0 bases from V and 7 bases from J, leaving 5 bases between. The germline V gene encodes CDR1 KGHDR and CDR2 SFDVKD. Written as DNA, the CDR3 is TGTGCCACCAGTGATTTGGTATCTGGCTACACCTTC. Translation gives CATSDLVSGYTF.

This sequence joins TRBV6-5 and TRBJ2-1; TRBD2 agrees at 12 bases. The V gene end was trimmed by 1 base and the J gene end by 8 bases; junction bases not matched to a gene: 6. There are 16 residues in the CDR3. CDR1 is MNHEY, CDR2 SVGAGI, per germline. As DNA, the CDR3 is TGTGCCAGCAGTTACTTCCTAGCGGGAGGGGTCTATGAGCAGTTCTTC. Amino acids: CASSYFLAGGVYEQFF.

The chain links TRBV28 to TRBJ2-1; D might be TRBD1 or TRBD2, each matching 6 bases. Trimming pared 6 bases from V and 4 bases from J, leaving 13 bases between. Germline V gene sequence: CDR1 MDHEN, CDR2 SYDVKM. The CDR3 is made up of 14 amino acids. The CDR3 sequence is CASRLTGTYNEQFF. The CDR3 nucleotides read TGTGCCAGCAGACTCACAGGGACTTACAATGAGCAGTTCTTC.

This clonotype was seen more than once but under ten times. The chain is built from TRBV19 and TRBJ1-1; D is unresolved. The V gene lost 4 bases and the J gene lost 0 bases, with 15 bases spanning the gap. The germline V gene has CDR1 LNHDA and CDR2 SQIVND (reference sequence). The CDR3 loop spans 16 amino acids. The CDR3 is CASSRRGGFMNTEAFF. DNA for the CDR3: TGTGCCAGTAGTAGGCGGGGAGGGTTCATGAACACTGAAGCTTTCTTT.

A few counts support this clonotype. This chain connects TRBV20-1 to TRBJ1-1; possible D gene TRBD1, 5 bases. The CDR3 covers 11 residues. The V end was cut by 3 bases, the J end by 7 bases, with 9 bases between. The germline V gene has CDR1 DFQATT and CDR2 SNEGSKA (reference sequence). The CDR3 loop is CSASRQFEAFF. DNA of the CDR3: TGCAGTGCTAGTAGACAGTTTGAAGCTTTCTTT.

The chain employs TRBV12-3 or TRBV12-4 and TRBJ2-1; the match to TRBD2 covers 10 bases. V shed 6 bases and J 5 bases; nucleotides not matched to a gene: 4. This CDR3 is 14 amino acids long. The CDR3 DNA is TGTGCCAGCAGGGGACTAGCGCAACACAATGAGCAGTTCTTC. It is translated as CASRGLAQHNEQFF.

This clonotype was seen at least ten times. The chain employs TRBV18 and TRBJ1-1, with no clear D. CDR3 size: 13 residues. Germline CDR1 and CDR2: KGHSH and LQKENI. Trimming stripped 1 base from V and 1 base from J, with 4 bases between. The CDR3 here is CASSPQPNTEAFF. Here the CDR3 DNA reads TGTGCCAGCTCACCACAACCGAACACTGAAGCTTTCTTT.

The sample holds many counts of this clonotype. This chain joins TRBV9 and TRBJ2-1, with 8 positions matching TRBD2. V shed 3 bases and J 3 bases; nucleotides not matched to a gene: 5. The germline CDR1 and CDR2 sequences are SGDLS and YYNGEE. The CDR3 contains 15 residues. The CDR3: CASSESGTSYNEQFF. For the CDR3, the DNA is TGTGCCAGCAGCGAGTCCGGGACTAGCTACAATGAGCAGTTCTTC.

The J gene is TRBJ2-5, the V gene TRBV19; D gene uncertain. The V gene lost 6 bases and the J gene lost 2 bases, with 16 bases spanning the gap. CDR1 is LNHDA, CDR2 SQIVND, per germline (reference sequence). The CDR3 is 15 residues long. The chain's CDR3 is CASSDQASRQETQYF. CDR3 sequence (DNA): TGTGCCAGTAGCGACCAGGCGTCCAGACAAGAGACCCAGTACTTC.

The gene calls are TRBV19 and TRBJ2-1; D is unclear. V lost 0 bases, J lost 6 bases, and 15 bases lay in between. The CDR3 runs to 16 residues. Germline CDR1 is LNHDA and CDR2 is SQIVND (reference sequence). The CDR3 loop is CASSIDLGMFINEQFF. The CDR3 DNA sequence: TGTGCCAGTAGTATAGATCTGGGGATGTTTATCAATGAGCAGTTCTTC.

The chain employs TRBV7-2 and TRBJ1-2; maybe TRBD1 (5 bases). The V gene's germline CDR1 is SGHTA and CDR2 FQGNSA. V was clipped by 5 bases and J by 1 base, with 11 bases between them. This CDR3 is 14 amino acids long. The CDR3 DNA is TGTGCCAGCAGCAAAGGGGTCCGTAACTATGGCTACACCTTC. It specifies CASSKGVRNYGYTF.

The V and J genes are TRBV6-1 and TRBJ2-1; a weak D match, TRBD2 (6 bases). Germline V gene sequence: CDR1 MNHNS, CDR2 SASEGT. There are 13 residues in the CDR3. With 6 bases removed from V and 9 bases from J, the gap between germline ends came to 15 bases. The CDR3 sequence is CASRDPGRGEQFF. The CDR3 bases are TGTGCCAGCAGGGACCCCGGGAGAGGTGAGCAGTTCTTC.